Shown below are 21 T cell receptor beta chains from a single sample sequenced in a study of regulatory T cells in long-lasting Graves disease. The time point was: newly diagnosed GD, antithyroid drugs for less than 3 months. The authors made the TCR library using RNA they extracted from PBMCs. In building TCR beta libraries, iRepertoire HTBI primers were used together with Arm-PCR of CDR3 regions. TCRdb re-called the multiplex PCR reads through MiXCR, storing one row per CDR3 protein. The sample holds 400,000 to 500,000 distinct CDR3 sequences, about a sixth seen once. These records were also assigned to another study, of T cells in Graves' hyperthyroidism and ophthalmopathy.

The source was peripheral blood mononuclear cells (PBMCs), collected at new diagnosis, from a patient treated with antithyroid drugs. These receptors were taken from a woman aged 25 to 45 with Graves disease.

This clonotype was found many times. The chain recombines TRBV20-1 with TRBJ2-3, with D uncertain. CDR3 length: 14 amino acids. Germline V CDR1 and CDR2: DFQATT, SNEGSKA (reference sequence). V was cut by 5 bases and J by 2 bases, with 14 bases left in between. CDR3 sequence (DNA): TGCAGTGCTTTCGGCCCGTCCGACACAGATACGCAGTATTTT. Translated, it gives CSAFGPSDTDTQYF.

Ten or more counts support this clonotype. This sequence joins TRBV7-6 and TRBJ2-3, with TRBD2 matching 7 bases. Germline V gene lookup returns CDR1 SGHVS and CDR2 FNYEAQ. V shed 4 bases, J shed 0 bases, and the junction held 4 bases outside the gene matches. CDR3 length equals 15 residues. In DNA, the CDR3 is TGTGCCAGCAGCTATAGCGGGTCTAGCACAGATACGCAGTATTTT. This codes for CASSYSGSSTDTQYF.

The sample holds many counts of this clonotype. The V gene is TRBV14, the J gene TRBJ2-7; the D call may be TRBD1 or TRBD2 (5 bases each). The CDR3 has 12 amino acids. The germline gives CDR1 SGHDN, CDR2 FVKESK. The ends were cut back, 5 bases at V and 6 bases at J, with 11 bases in the middle. In DNA form, the CDR3 reads TGTGCCAGCAGCTTCAGGGAGCTCGAGCAGTACTTC. Translation gives CASSFRELEQYF.

This clonotype came up many times. The V and J genes are TRBV29-1 and TRBJ1-5; TRBD1 agrees at 11 bases. CDR3 length: 17 residues. J was trimmed by 4 bases and V by 6 bases; bases with no gene match: 14. Germline-derived CDR1 and CDR2 are SQVTM and ANQGSEA. The CDR3 nucleotides are TGCAGCGTGAGCCTCGGGACAGGGGGAAATTCTAATCAGCCCCAGCATTTT. Translated: CSVSLGTGGNSNQPQHF.

This clonotype was seen ten or more times. The chain recombines TRBV7-9 with TRBJ2-1; perhaps D is TRBD1 or TRBD2 (5 bases each). The CDR3 runs 11 residues. V dropped 11 bases and J dropped 3 bases, with 8 bases sitting between them. Germline CDR1 SEHNR, CDR2 FQNEAQ (reference sequence). The CDR3 nucleotides read TGTGCCGGGGGAATCTACAATGAGCAGTTCTTC. Residues: CAGGIYNEQFF.

In this sample, this clonotype turned up many times. The chain links TRBV6-1 to TRBJ2-7; D is uncertain. The germline V gene encodes CDR1 MNHNS and CDR2 SASEGT. CDR3 size: 13 residues. V shed 1 base and J shed 3 bases, with 7 bases lying between them. Written as DNA, the CDR3 is TGTGCCAGCAGTGAAGAGGCTTACTACGAGCAGTACTTC. Translation: CASSEEAYYEQYF.

The sample holds a few counts of this clonotype. This may be a read error, as it is one base from a much larger clone. The V call is TRBV7-2, the J call TRBJ2-3; D gene unclear. The V end lost 5 bases, the J end lost 6 bases, and 12 bases lay between the germline ends. This CDR3 is 13 amino acids long. CDR1 and CDR2 (germline): SGHTA, FQGNSA. CDR3 in amino acids: CASSLPRADTQYF. CDR3 DNA: TGTGCCAGCAGCCTTCCAAGAGCGGATACGCAGTATTTT. The full variable domain, its missing parts supplied by reference TRBV7-2 and TRBJ2-3, is GAGVSQSPSNKVTEKGKDVELRCDPISGHTALYWYRQSLGQGLEFLIYFQGNSAPDKSGLPSDRFSAERTGGSVSTLTIQRTQQEDSAVYLCASSLPRADTQYFGPGTRLTVL.

There are a few counts of this clonotype. J is TRBJ2-1 and V is TRBV29-1, with a possible D match to TRBD1 (6 bases). The CDR3 has 14 residues. Trimming removed 5 bases at V and 0 bases at J, with 11 bases between. Germline CDR1 SQVTM, CDR2 ANQGSEA. The CDR3 DNA reads TGCAGCGTTTCTACCAGGGGCTCCTACAATGAGCAGTTCTTC. It translates to CSVSTRGSYNEQFF.

At least ten counts were recorded for this clonotype. The gene calls are TRBV6-2 or TRBV6-3 and TRBJ2-1; TRBD2 is a possible D gene (6 bases). This CDR3 comprises 16 residues. The germline gives CDR1 MNHEY, CDR2 SVGEGT. Trimming removed 0 bases at V and 4 bases at J, with 13 bases between. The CDR3 region has the DNA TGTGCCAGCAGTTACTCGTTTCAGGGAGGATACAATGAGCAGTTCTTC. It specifies CASSYSFQGGYNEQFF.

This clonotype was counted at least ten times. The gene calls are TRBV28 and TRBJ1-5; D gene ambiguous. This CDR3 has 13 amino acids. Germline V gives CDR1 MDHEN, CDR2 SYDVKM. Trimming took 10 bases from V and 3 from J, leaving 13 bases between them. The CDR3 bases are TGTGCCACTACGGGCACTTACAATCAGCCCCAGCATTTT. Protein product: CATTGTYNQPQHF.

This clonotype has only a few counts. V usage is TRBV7-9 and J usage is TRBJ1-5; D gene unclear. CDR1 and CDR2 from the germline V gene are SEHNR and FQNEAQ (reference sequence). V dropped 8 bases and J dropped 4 bases, with 12 bases sitting between them. This CDR3 is built from 13 residues. CDR3 DNA sequence: TGTGCCAGCCAGAGGCGCGGAAATCAGCCCCAGCATTTT. Translating it yields CASQRRGNQPQHF.

The chain combines TRBV7-2 with TRBJ2-2, with 7 bases that match TRBD2. CDR1 is SGHTA, CDR2 FQGNSA, per germline. This CDR3 has 16 residues. The J segment lost 4 bases and the V segment lost 1 base, leaving 6 bases of the junction unmatched. CDR3 region: CASSLDGGRSTGELFF. CDR3 coding DNA: TGTGCCAGCAGCTTAGATGGCGGGAGATCCACCGGGGAGCTGTTTTTT.

CDR3 sequence: CASSLVPESNTGELFF. Written as DNA, the CDR3 is TGCGCCAGCAGCTTGGTCCCAGAGTCGAACACCGGGGAGCTGTTTTTT. This rearrangement joins TRBV5-1 to TRBJ2-2; no reliable D call. The CDR3 sequence is 16 residues long. Germline CDR1 is SGHRS and CDR2 is YFSETQ. The V end lost 0 bases, the J end lost 0 bases, and 9 bases lay between the germline ends.

This clonotype was picked up many times. The genes are TRBV27 and TRBJ1-6; the D is unclear. The V gene's germline CDR1 is MNHEY and CDR2 SMNVEV (reference sequence). Trimming shortened V by 6 bases and J by 8 bases, and 14 bases separated the two germline ends. The CDR3 totals 14 residues. The CDR3 nucleotides read TGTGCCAGCAGGGCCGGCATTGGGGATTCACCCCTCCACTTT. Translation gives CASRAGIGDSPLHF.

This clonotype was recorded many times. The chain couples TRBV28 to TRBJ1-5; maybe TRBD1 (5 bases). V lost 3 bases, J lost 7 bases, and 13 bases lay in between. Germline loops: CDR1 MDHEN, CDR2 SYDVKM. The CDR3 runs 14 residues. The CDR3 nucleotides read TGTGCCAGCAGTTTTTGGCAGGGAGGCCAGCCCCAGCATTTT. It codes for CASSFWQGGQPQHF.

This clonotype was seen ten or more times. The chain joins TRBV20-1 to TRBJ2-1, with 8 bases that match TRBD2. In germline, CDR1 is DFQATT, CDR2 SNEGSKA (reference sequence). The CDR3 sequence is 13 residues long. The V gene end was trimmed by 6 bases and the J gene end by 6 bases; junction bases not matched to a gene: 7. The CDR3 is CSAILREGNEQFF. The CDR3 DNA sequence: TGCAGTGCGATTCTCCGGGAGGGCAATGAGCAGTTCTTC.

The V and J genes are TRBV6-1 and TRBJ1-5, with D perhaps TRBD1 (6 bases). Trimming pared 5 bases from V and 6 bases from J, leaving 20 bases between. The CDR3 length is 16 residues. Germline loops: CDR1 MNHNS, CDR2 SASEGT. The CDR3 spells CASSHDWGGGSQPQHF. CDR3 nucleotides: TGTGCCAGCAGTCACGACTGGGGGGGCGGTAGTCAGCCCCAGCATTTT.

Turning to this clonotype: Since a much larger clone is just one base distant, this may be a read error. The chain's CDR3 is CASRNPGGNYGCTF. CDR3 sequence (DNA): TGTGCCAGCAGGAACCCAGGGGGCAACTATGGCTGCACCTTC. The rearrangement uses TRBV7-9 and TRBJ1-2, with 8 bases lining up with TRBD1. Germline V gene lookup returns CDR1 SEHNR and CDR2 FQNEAQ (reference sequence). This CDR3 region has 14 residues.

The sample holds many counts of this clonotype. The genes are TRBV14 and TRBJ2-7; 7 nucleotides align to TRBD1. This CDR3 is built from 14 residues. V shed 3 bases, J shed 3 bases, and the junction held 5 bases outside the gene matches. Germline loops: CDR1 SGHDN, CDR2 FVKESK. In DNA form, the CDR3 reads TGTGCCAGCAGCCAGGGGACAGTATTCTACGAGCAGTACTTC. The encoded protein is CASSQGTVFYEQYF.

This clonotype occurred many times. The chain uses TRBV7-8 and TRBJ2-7; 10 positions match TRBD2. With V trimmed by 3 bases and J by 4 bases, 9 bases remained unmatched. The CDR3 is made up of 16 amino acids. Germline CDR1 and CDR2: SGHVS and FQNEAQ. The CDR3 protein is CASSFSPSGSGYEQYF. CDR3 nucleotide sequence: TGTGCCAGCAGCTTCTCTCCTAGCGGGAGTGGGTACGAGCAGTACTTC.

Many counts were recorded for this clonotype. The chain employs TRBV30 and TRBJ2-5, with 13 nucleotides matching TRBD2. There are 17 residues in the CDR3. V was clipped by 2 bases and J by 4 bases; unmatched bases: 10. Germline V gene lookup returns CDR1 GTSNPN and CDR2 SVGIG (reference sequence). CDR3 residues: CAWSKGLAGSASETQYF. CDR3 sequence (DNA): TGTGCCTGGAGTAAGGGACTAGCGGGATCGGCGTCAGAGACCCAGTACTTC.